The present entry profiles one TCR beta chain with its context. This entry belongs to a study of CD8 T cells in ankylosing spondylitis. V was cut by 4 bases and J by 5 bases, with 13 bases left in between. The CDR3 length is 15 residues. CDR1 is SGHRS and CDR2 is YFSETQ in the germline V gene. MiXCR, applied by TCRdb to the 5' RACE reads, yields one record per CDR3 protein. The profile shows 84,000 or so distinct CDR3 sequences, roughly 27% of them singletons. The origin of this receptor is a male donor with ankylosing spondylitis or in good health (not recorded which). The chain joins TRBV5-1 to TRBJ1-6, with D possibly being TRBD1 (5 bases). The sample was blood, either unsorted or a sorted T cell fraction (not recorded which). CDR3 DNA: TGCGCCAGCAGCCCGGCCGGGACCAATAATTCACCCCTCCACTTT. Its protein product is CASSPAGTNNSPLHF. Together with reference TRBV5-1 and TRBJ1-6, the CDR3 gives the full variable domain: KAGVTQTPRYLIKTRGQQVTLSCSPISGHRSVSWYQQTPGQGLQFLFEYFSETQRNKGNFPGRFSGRQFSNSRSEMNVSTLELGDSALYLCASSPAGTNNSPLHFGNGTRLTVT.